Listed below are T cell receptor beta chains from one sample, sequenced in a study of T cell repertoires in cytomegalovirus infection. Their target antigens are unknown. TCRdb passed the reads through MiXCR, listing each CDR3 protein once. The data contain 830,000 or so distinct CDR3 sequences, about 30% of them singletons. Sample: cultured CD8+ T cells from PBMCs, taken from culture after CMV antigen stimulation. Receptor source: a human donor in good health (CMV status not recorded). Some clones in this sample may be carry-over from other donors' samples. The CDR3 runs from the conserved cysteine through the conserved F or W. A D gene is named only where the DNA matches it firmly. Some rows mark clone size as missing; the rest say once, few, many or name a class of expanded clone.

cdr3_aa cdr3_nt cdr3_length j_call d_call clone_size v_call
CSESSGPAEAFF TGCAGCGAGAGCAGCGGTCCCGCTGAAGCTTTCTTT 12 TRBJ1-1 . . TRBV29-1
CASSAGTGAQPQHF TGTGCCAGCAGTGCCGGGACAGGGGCTCAGCCCCAGCATTTT 14 TRBJ1-5 TRBD1 few TRBV25-1
CASIKSGRLPGGSQETQYF TGTGCCAGCATCAAGTCCGGACGGTTACCAGGGGGGAGCCAAGAGACCCAGTACTTC 19 TRBJ2-5 . few TRBV6-5
CASSELNQPQHF TGTGCCAGCAGTGAACTGAATCAGCCCCAGCATTTT 12 TRBJ1-5 . . TRBV2
CASSLAFGDHYGYTF TGTGCCAGCAGCTTAGCGTTCGGAGACCACTATGGCTACACCTTC 15 TRBJ1-2 . many TRBV7-8
CASRERLLLQETQYF TGTGCCAGCAGAGAACGACTCCTCCTCCAAGAGACCCAGTACTTC 15 TRBJ2-5 . . TRBV6-1
CASSFGTGDTEAFF TGTGCCAGCAGCTTCGGGACAGGGGACACTGAAGCTTTCTTT 14 TRBJ1-1 TRBD1 many TRBV7-6
CASSGGGRATEAFF TGTGCCAGCAGTGGGGGCGGAAGGGCCACTGAAGCTTTCTTT 14 TRBJ1-1 . . TRBV6-6
CASSGYRDNTDTQYF TGTGCCAGCAGTGGATACAGGGACAACACAGATACGCAGTATTTT 15 TRBJ2-3 . . TRBV25-1
CASSIRRGAFSVDQYNEQFF TGTGCCAGTAGTATTAGGCGGGGGGCTTTTTCCGTCGATCAATACAATGAGCAGTTCTTC 20 TRBJ2-1 TRBD2 . TRBV19
CASSYRDRFTEAFF TGTGCCAGCAGTTACCGGGACAGGTTTACTGAAGCTTTCTTT 14 TRBJ1-1 TRBD1 few TRBV6-5
CASSPGRSSNQPQHF TGTGCCAGCAGCCCAGGTCGGAGTAGCAATCAGCCCCAGCATTTT 15 TRBJ1-5 . . TRBV7-6
CASSPGTTRATDTQYF TGTGCCAGCAGCCCGGGGACTACACGGGCCACAGATACGCAGTATTTT 16 TRBJ2-3 TRBD2 many TRBV7-2
CASSPKVYGYTF TGTGCCAGCAGTCCGAAGGTCTATGGCTACACCTTC 12 TRBJ1-2 . few TRBV12-3/TRBV12-4
CANSYSGDSTDTQYF TGTGCCAACAGTTACTCCGGGGACAGCACAGATACGCAGTATTTT 15 TRBJ2-3 . . TRBV6-5
CASSVRQGPHYGYTF TGTGCCAGTAGTGTCCGACAGGGGCCGCACTATGGCTACACCTTC 15 TRBJ1-2 TRBD1 . TRBV19